A single sample gave rise to the 3 T cell receptor beta chains below, sequenced in a study of cytomegalovirus exposure and HLA in healthy donors. Use of 60 Vbeta and 13 Jbeta primers characterized the PCR. Generated by immunoSEQ multiplex PCR, the TCRdb table keeps only in-frame clones and is missing some. Among fewer than 90,000 clones, over 75% were seen once, and the ten largest hold just under 2.5%. Sequenced input: PBMCs. All receptors come from a male donor in good health and CMV-seropositive.

In this sample, this clone turned up a few times. The J gene is TRBJ1-5, the V gene TRBV27, with D maybe TRBD1 (5 bases). Germline V gene lookup returns CDR1 MNHEY and CDR2 SMNVEV (reference sequence). This CDR3 spans 14 amino acids. The V and J ends lost 3 bases and 6 bases respectively, with 12 bases between them. This CDR3 reads CASSLGGMGQPQHF. The DNA for the CDR3 is TGTGCCAGCAGTTTGGGGGGGATGGGTCAGCCCCAGCATTTT.

The rearrangement joins TRBV4-2 to TRBJ2-7; 8 bases align to TRBD2. V lost 0 bases, J lost 2 bases, and 9 bases stayed unmatched. Germline assignment: CDR1 LGHNA and CDR2 YNFKEQ. The CDR3 is made up of 17 amino acids. The DNA of the CDR3 is TGTGCCAGCAGCCAAGATGTATCAACTAGCGGACCCTACGAGCAGTACTTC. Translation gives CASSQDVSTSGPYEQYF.

This chain links TRBV6-1 with TRBJ1-2; TRBD1 matches at 7 bases. V was pared by 7 bases and J by 0 bases, with 8 bases of the junction left unmatched. Germline CDR1 reads MNHNS; CDR2 reads SASEGT. The CDR3 extends over 15 amino acids. CDR3 in amino acids: CASTVGGTANYGYTF. The CDR3 region has the DNA TGTGCCAGCACGGTCGGTGGGACAGCTAACTATGGCTACACCTTC.